Listed below are T cell receptor beta chains from one sample, sequenced in a study of T cells in Graves' hyperthyroidism and ophthalmopathy. TCRdb processed the multiplex PCR reads anew with MiXCR; each CDR3 protein has one entry. Among roughly 300,000 distinct CDR3 sequences listed, 15% to 20% were seen once. The specimen sequenced was blood. All receptors derive from a woman aged 45-65 years with Graves' hyperthyroidism. Each CDR3 is given with its conserved first and last residue. A D gene is named only where the DNA matches it firmly. Rows may omit the clone size; those that give it use once, few, many or a size class.

-	TRBD1	TRBV19	TRBJ1-1	TGTGCCAGTAGTATGGACAGGTCCGGGGACACTGAAGCTTTCTTT	CASSMDRSGDTEAFF
-	-	TRBV6-1	TRBJ2-5	TGTGCCAGCAGTGATGTGAGGCAGTTCGAAGAGACCCAGTACTTC	CASSDVRQFEETQYF
-	-	TRBV30	TRBJ2-1	TGTGCCTGGAGTAAAGTAGATGAGCAGTTCTTC	CAWSKVDEQFF
-	-	TRBV14	TRBJ1-4	TGTGCCAGCAGCCGTCAGAGGAGCAATGAAAAACTGTTTTTT	CASSRQRSNEKLFF
few	-	TRBV6-1	TRBJ1-4	TGTGCCAGCAGTTATAACAGGGCGGAAAAACTGTTTTTT	CASSYNRAEKLFF
-	TRBD2	TRBV6-2/TRBV6-3	TRBJ2-5	TGTGCCAGCAGTGACTTAGTGGGTAGCGGGGGAGAGACCCAGTACTTC	CASSDLVGSGGETQYF
many	-	TRBV2	TRBJ1-3	TGTGCCAGCAGTGAAAATCGGGAATCTGGAAACACCATATATTTT	CASSENRESGNTIYF
few	-	TRBV7-6	TRBJ2-5	TGTGCCAGCAGTGGTCGAAGTCGGAACCTCCAAGAGACCCAGTACTTC	CASSGRSRNLQETQYF
-	TRBD1	TRBV12-3/TRBV12-4	TRBJ2-1	TGTGCCAGCAGTTCACAGGGGGCCCGCTACAATGAGCAGTTCTTC	CASSSQGARYNEQFF
few	TRBD1	TRBV19	TRBJ1-2	TGTGCCAGTAGATTGGCCGGGACAGATGGCTACACCTTC	CASRLAGTDGYTF
-	TRBD2	TRBV6-1	TRBJ2-7	TGTGCCAGCAGTCCAACAGCGGGAGGGCCGGGCGAGCAGTACTTC	CASSPTAGGPGEQYF
many	TRBD2	TRBV7-8	TRBJ2-3	TGTGCCAGCAGCCGTCGGTTAGCGGGGGGGCAAGATACGCAGTATTTT	CASSRRLAGGQDTQYF
few	-	TRBV19	TRBJ2-1	TGTGCCAGTAGCAACTTAGAATTCCCGGTCAATGAGCAGTTCTTC	CASSNLEFPVNEQFF
many	TRBD2	TRBV10-1	TRBJ2-7	TGCGCCAGCAGTGGCGGGTTAGCGGGCGAGCAGTACTTC	CASSGGLAGEQYF
-	-	TRBV11-3	TRBJ1-1	TGTGCCAGCAGCGCCGAGGGGGAGAAGGTGAGGAACACTGAAGCTTTCTTT	CASSAEGEKVRNTEAFF
-	-	TRBV4-1	TRBJ2-5	TGCGCCAGCAGCCAATTGCTGTCTAGCGATGAGACCCAGTACTTC	CASSQLLSSDETQYF
-	-	TRBV5-1	TRBJ1-1	TGCGCCAGCAGCTCGTTCGACATCACCACTGAAGCTTTCTTT	CASSSFDITTEAFF
few	-	TRBV6-2/TRBV6-3	TRBJ1-2	TGTGCCAGCCAAGAAGGCCCTAACTATGGCTACACCTTC	CASQEGPNYGYTF
few	-	TRBV6-1	TRBJ1-4	TGTGCCAGCAGCTCCACCAGACGAGGTGAAAAACTGTTTTTT	CASSSTRRGEKLFF
-	-	TRBV12-3/TRBV12-4	TRBJ2-5	TGTGCCAGCACGTCGACCGGAGAGACCCAGTACTTC	CASTSTGETQYF
many	-	TRBV3-1	TRBJ1-1	TGTGCCAGCAGGGATACAGGGTTTGACACTGAAGCTTTCTTT	CASRDTGFDTEAFF
-	TRBD2	TRBV19	TRBJ2-1	TGTGCCAGTAGTATAGGGGGACTAGCGGGAGGCGATGAGCAGTTCTTC	CASSIGGLAGGDEQFF
many	-	TRBV7-2	TRBJ2-3	TGTGCCAGCAGCTTGATGAAGGGGGCCGGGGGAGCAGATACGCAGTATTTT	CASSLMKGAGGADTQYF
-	TRBD2	TRBV20-1	TRBJ2-3	TGCAGTGCTAGCCGAGCGGGAGAGTTCGATACGCAGTATTTT	CSASRAGEFDTQYF
few	-	TRBV7-9	TRBJ2-1	TGTGCCAGCAGTAGCCCGGCAGGGGAATCCTACAATGAGCAGTTCTTC	CASSSPAGESYNEQFF
few	TRBD1	TRBV10-3	TRBJ1-1	TGTGCCATCAGTGACGCTGACAGGGGGAACACTGAAGCTTTCTTT	CAISDADRGNTEAFF
few	-	TRBV5-5	TRBJ2-6	TGTGCCAGCAGCCCCAGGACGGGGTTTCTCTCTGGGGCCAACGTCCTGACTTTC	CASSPRTGFLSGANVLTF
few	-	TRBV28	TRBJ2-7	TGTGCCAGCAGTTTGGTCGACTCCTCCTACGAGCAGTACTTC	CASSLVDSSYEQYF
many	-	TRBV2	TRBJ1-1	TGTGCCAGCAGTCCCGGGGTATTAAACACTGAAGCTTTCTTT	CASSPGVLNTEAFF
-	TRBD1	TRBV6-1	TRBJ1-3	TGTGCCAGCAGCCTGGGACAGGCCATCGGAAACACCATATATTTT	CASSLGQAIGNTIYF
few	-	TRBV6-1	TRBJ1-6	TGTGCCAGCAAGATCGTCGCAGGGAATAATTCACCCCTCCACTTT	CASKIVAGNNSPLHF
-	-	TRBV7-8	TRBJ1-2	TGTGCCAGCAGCTTACCGGGACTCCAGTCCGCTAACTATGGCTACACCTTC	CASSLPGLQSANYGYTF
many	-	TRBV28	TRBJ2-5	TGTGCCAGCAGTGCGCAGGTTAAAGAGACCCAGTACTTC	CASSAQVKETQYF
many	-	TRBV11-2	TRBJ2-2	TGTGCCAGCAGTGTGCCCCCGAACACCGGGGAGCTGTTTTTT	CASSVPPNTGELFF
few	-	TRBV3-1	TRBJ2-7	TGTGCCAGCAGCCAAGAAGGGGGGGGGAACGAGCAGTACTTC	CASSQEGGGNEQYF
-	TRBD2	TRBV7-9	TRBJ2-5	TGTGCCAGCAGCCCCGGTGGTCTAGCGGGAGGGCCTGTAGAGACCCAGTACTTC	CASSPGGLAGGPVETQYF
few	TRBD2	TRBV5-1	TRBJ2-2	TGCGCCAGCAGCTTGGCGCGGGAGGCCACGAACACCGGGGAGCTGTTTTTT	CASSLAREATNTGELFF
-	TRBD1	TRBV6-1	TRBJ1-2	TGTGCAACAGCAAGGACAGGGGCTGGGGACTATGGCTACACCTTC	CATARTGAGDYGYTF
many	-	TRBV10-3	TRBJ2-1	TGTGCCATCAGTGAGAGTGGAGGACCGCTCAATGAGCAGTTCTTC	CAISESGGPLNEQFF
-	-	TRBV6-9	TRBJ2-7	TGTGCCAGCAGTTACGTGGGGGCCAACGAGCAGTACTTC	CASSYVGANEQYF
few	TRBD2	TRBV12-3/TRBV12-4	TRBJ2-5	TGTGCCAGCAGCCGAGGACTAGCGGGGGGGCCAGAGACCCAGTACTTC	CASSRGLAGGPETQYF
many	TRBD1	TRBV29-1	TRBJ1-2	TGCAGCGGGAGGGACAGGCTCTATGGCTACACCTTC	CSGRDRLYGYTF
once	TRBD2	TRBV2	TRBJ2-7	TGTGCCAGCAGTGAAGCAACGGGGGGGCCTGGCGAGCAGTACTTC	CASSEATGGPGEQYF
-	-	TRBV30	TRBJ2-3	TGTGCCTGGAGTGTAGGGGTCACCTGGCGGAGCACAGATACGCAGTATTTT	CAWSVGVTWRSTDTQYF
many	TRBD1	TRBV19	TRBJ1-2	TGTGCCAGTACACTGGACAGGGAAGGTGGCTACACCTTC	CASTLDREGGYTF
-	-	TRBV12-3/TRBV12-4	TRBJ1-5	TGTGCCAGCAGCTATACATATAGCAATCAGCCCCAGCATTTT	CASSYTYSNQPQHF
few	-	TRBV12-3/TRBV12-4	TRBJ1-1	TGTGCCAGCAGTATCGCGGGGGTGGAGACTGAAGCTTTCTTT	CASSIAGVETEAFF
few	TRBD2	TRBV20-1	TRBJ2-1	TGCAGTGCTACCCAACTAGCGGGTATATACAATGAGCAGTTCTTC	CSATQLAGIYNEQFF
many	-	TRBV5-5	TRBJ1-5	TGTGCCAGCAGCTTTGGGGGTGCGGATCAGCCCCAGCATTTT	CASSFGGADQPQHF
many	-	TRBV2	TRBJ2-1	TGTGCCAGCAGAACGGGGAGAGCATCCTACAATGAGCAGTTCTTC	CASRTGRASYNEQFF
many	TRBD2	TRBV7-9	TRBJ2-1	TGTGCCAGCAGCGCGACCGGGACTAGCGGCTACAATGAGCAGTTCTTC	CASSATGTSGYNEQFF
many	-	TRBV11-1	TRBJ1-2	TGTGCCAGCAGCTTACGTGGCTACACCTTC	CASSLRGYTF
few	-	TRBV6-1	TRBJ1-1	TGTGCCAGCAGTGAAGAGGGGCCCGGACGGGCTTTCTTT	CASSEEGPGRAFF
-	TRBD2	TRBV11-2	TRBJ2-3	TGTGCCAGCAGCCAAGGACTAGCCGGGCGGGGCGGTGGAGATACGCAGTATTTT	CASSQGLAGRGGGDTQYF
-	-	TRBV28	TRBJ1-2	TGTGCCAGCAGTCCCCCGTCGGGACCTAACTATGGCTACACCTTC	CASSPPSGPNYGYTF
-	-	TRBV29-1	TRBJ2-7	TGCAGCGTTGATATCTTACAGGGTGGTGAGCAGTACTTC	CSVDILQGGEQYF
many	-	TRBV27	TRBJ1-1	TGTGCCAGCAGTTTAGGTGGTGAAGCTTTCTTT	CASSLGGEAFF
-	-	TRBV29-1	TRBJ2-5	TGCAGCGCTCAGGGACCGATCCAAGAGACCCAGTACTTC	CSAQGPIQETQYF
-	-	TRBV6-2/TRBV6-3	TRBJ1-2	TGTGCCAGCAGTTACGATGGCTACACCTTC	CASSYDGYTF
many	-	TRBV30	TRBJ2-7	TGTGCCTGGAGGGACGGGAGCTCCTACGAGCAGTACTTC	CAWRDGSSYEQYF